The source of this TCR beta chain is a study of cytomegalovirus exposure and HLA in healthy donors. 60 Vbeta and 13 Jbeta primers were used in PCR. This table comes from immunoSEQ multiplex PCR, and its TCRdb copy is limited to in-frame clones, with some not included. This table holds 150,000 to 200,000 clones, roughly 80% found once. A remark on this clone: Its matching antigen is unknown.

V lost 4 bases and J 5 bases, leaving 9 bases between the germline ends. CDR1 is SGHTA, CDR2 FQGNSA, per germline. The CDR3 runs 14 residues. Study findings and constraints: It was assumed in the presence/absence analyses that sequencing depth was roughly uniform across donors.

V and J are TRBV7-2 and TRBJ2-6, with D tentatively TRBD2 (5 bases). The origin of this receptor is a woman between 50 and 59 years old in good health and CMV-seronegative. The sequenced material came from PBMCs. The CDR3 sequence: CASSSGIRANVLTF. Here the CDR3 DNA reads TGTGCCAGCAGCTCCGGGATTAGGGCCAACGTCCTGACTTTC.